This is a list of T cell receptor beta chains from one sample in a study of memory CD4+ T cells and cytomegalovirus serostatus. Produced via immunoSEQ multiplex PCR; TCRdb's table is partial and in-frame only. The table records 25,000 to 30,000 clones, over 70% of them present only once. Sequences were obtained from memory CD4+ T cells from blood. These receptor sequences come from an adult in good health and CMV-seronegative. Each CDR3 is given with its conserved first and last residue. Fields, in order: V gene, clone size, D gene, J gene, CDR3 DNA, CDR3 protein. The D gene is left open where the match is weak. The listing skips clone size in some rows; elsewhere it reads once, few, many or a size class.

V gene: TRBV7-2
clone size: -
D gene: TRBD1
J gene: TRBJ1-2
CDR3 DNA: TGTGCCAGCAGCTTACTGAGACAGGGGAATTCTAACTATGGCTACACCTTC
CDR3 protein: CASSLLRQGNSNYGYTF

V gene: TRBV25-1
clone size: -
D gene: -
J gene: TRBJ2-7
CDR3 DNA: TGTGCCAGCAGTGAGAATCTATCCTACGAGCAGTACTTC
CDR3 protein: CASSENLSYEQYF

V gene: TRBV4-3
clone size: -
D gene: -
J gene: TRBJ1-2
CDR3 DNA: TGCGCCAGCAGCCAAGATCGAGGAGGGGACGCCCGAGGCTACACCTTC
CDR3 protein: CASSQDRGGDARGYTF

V gene: TRBV10-3
clone size: -
D gene: -
J gene: TRBJ2-7
CDR3 DNA: TGTGCCATCAGTGGGGGGGCCATAGACTACGAGCAGTACTTC
CDR3 protein: CAISGGAIDYEQYF

V gene: TRBV7-8
clone size: once
D gene: TRBD1
J gene: TRBJ1-6
CDR3 DNA: TGTGCCAGCAGCTTGGGACAGGGGATTAATTCACCCCTCCACTTT
CDR3 protein: CASSLGQGINSPLHF

V gene: TRBV28
clone size: -
D gene: -
J gene: TRBJ2-2
CDR3 DNA: TGTGCCAGCAGTTTATACAACACCGGGGAGCTGTTTTTT
CDR3 protein: CASSLYNTGELFF

V gene: TRBV7-8
clone size: -
D gene: -
J gene: TRBJ1-1
CDR3 DNA: TGTGCCAGCAGCTTAGCAACGGGACCGAACACTGAAGCTTTCTTT
CDR3 protein: CASSLATGPNTEAFF

V gene: TRBV6-1
clone size: -
D gene: -
J gene: TRBJ2-5
CDR3 DNA: TGTGCCAGCAGTGGGACCCCTCTTGAGACCCAGTACTTC
CDR3 protein: CASSGTPLETQYF

V gene: TRBV19
clone size: -
D gene: TRBD1
J gene: TRBJ2-7
CDR3 DNA: TGTGCCAGTAGTCTAATGACAGGGAACTACGAGCAGTACTTC
CDR3 protein: CASSLMTGNYEQYF

V gene: TRBV7-2
clone size: -
D gene: -
J gene: TRBJ1-2
CDR3 DNA: TGTGCCAGCAGCATAAGACAGGATGGCTACACCTTC
CDR3 protein: CASSIRQDGYTF

V gene: TRBV7-9
clone size: -
D gene: -
J gene: TRBJ2-1
CDR3 DNA: TGTGCCAGCAGCCTCGGTGGGAAGGAGTTCTTC
CDR3 protein: CASSLGGKEFF

V gene: TRBV5-1
clone size: -
D gene: TRBD1
J gene: TRBJ2-7
CDR3 DNA: TGCGCCAGCAGCCGGGACAGGGGGGCCCCCTACGAGCAGTACTTC
CDR3 protein: CASSRDRGAPYEQYF

V gene: TRBV18
clone size: -
D gene: -
J gene: TRBJ1-1
CDR3 DNA: TGTGCCAGCTCTTCAGGGGCTTCACGGGGCCCTGAAGCTTTCTTT
CDR3 protein: CASSSGASRGPEAFF

V gene: TRBV5-5
clone size: -
D gene: -
J gene: TRBJ2-5
CDR3 DNA: TGTGCCAGCAGCCTACAGCGGGAAGAGACCCAGTACTTC
CDR3 protein: CASSLQREETQYF

V gene: TRBV10-3
clone size: -
D gene: TRBD2
J gene: TRBJ2-3
CDR3 DNA: TGTGCCATCAGTGAGTCGGCGAGCGGGAGGCCAGATACGCAGTATTTT
CDR3 protein: CAISESASGRPDTQYF

V gene: TRBV5-6
clone size: -
D gene: -
J gene: TRBJ1-4
CDR3 DNA: TGTGCCAGCAGCTTTTTTAGTCCAGCAACTAATGAAAAACTGTTTTTT
CDR3 protein: CASSFFSPATNEKLFF

V gene: TRBV6-1
clone size: once
D gene: -
J gene: TRBJ1-2
CDR3 DNA: TGTGCCAGCAGTGAAGGCCCTGCTGGGGGCGCGCGTGGCTACACCTTC
CDR3 protein: CASSEGPAGGARGYTF

V gene: TRBV11-3
clone size: -
D gene: TRBD2
J gene: TRBJ2-1
CDR3 DNA: TGTGCCAGCAGCTTAGATCATGGGGGGACTAGCTCCTACAATGAGCAGTTCTTC
CDR3 protein: CASSLDHGGTSSYNEQFF

V gene: TRBV6-5
clone size: -
D gene: -
J gene: TRBJ2-2
CDR3 DNA: TGTGCCAGCGGGACTAACACCGGGGAGCTGTTTTTT
CDR3 protein: CASGTNTGELFF

V gene: TRBV27
clone size: -
D gene: TRBD1
J gene: TRBJ2-7
CDR3 DNA: TGTGCCAGCAGTTTAGGGACAGGTTATAGCTCCTACGAGCAGTACTTC
CDR3 protein: CASSLGTGYSSYEQYF

V gene: TRBV5-1
clone size: once
D gene: -
J gene: TRBJ2-3
CDR3 DNA: TGCGCCAGCAGCTTGGGCTCGCCGTCCACAGATACGCAGTATTTT
CDR3 protein: CASSLGSPSTDTQYF

V gene: TRBV5-6
clone size: once
D gene: TRBD1
J gene: TRBJ1-1
CDR3 DNA: TGTGCCAGCAGCTGGGACAGGGTTAACACTGAAGCTTTCTTT
CDR3 protein: CASSWDRVNTEAFF

V gene: TRBV7-3
clone size: -
D gene: -
J gene: TRBJ1-1
CDR3 DNA: TGTGCCAGCAGCTTAACGGAACGGGCGCGGGCTTTCTTT
CDR3 protein: CASSLTERARAFF

V gene: TRBV27
clone size: -
D gene: -
J gene: TRBJ1-1
CDR3 DNA: TGTGCCAGCAGTTTAAAGGGAGTTAACACTGAAGCTTTCTTT
CDR3 protein: CASSLKGVNTEAFF

V gene: TRBV7-9
clone size: -
D gene: TRBD2
J gene: TRBJ2-3
CDR3 DNA: TGTGCCAGCACCCAGATATGGGGAGGGACCACAGATACGCAGTATTTT
CDR3 protein: CASTQIWGGTTDTQYF

V gene: TRBV11-3
clone size: once
D gene: TRBD2
J gene: TRBJ2-3
CDR3 DNA: TGTGCCAGCAGCTTAGGGTCCGGGGAGGGCCCAGATACGCAGTATTTT
CDR3 protein: CASSLGSGEGPDTQYF

V gene: TRBV4-3
clone size: -
D gene: TRBD1
J gene: TRBJ1-3
CDR3 DNA: TGCGCCAGCAGCCTACAGGACAGGGCGGCTGGAAACACCATATATTTT
CDR3 protein: CASSLQDRAAGNTIYF

V gene: TRBV7-9
clone size: -
D gene: TRBD2
J gene: TRBJ2-5
CDR3 DNA: TGTGCCAGCAGCTCCCAAAGCGGGAGAAGAGAGGAGACCCAGTACTTC
CDR3 protein: CASSSQSGRREETQYF

V gene: TRBV7-2
clone size: -
D gene: -
J gene: TRBJ1-4
CDR3 DNA: TGTGCCAGCAGCTTCTGGGAAACTAATGAAAAACTGTTTTTT
CDR3 protein: CASSFWETNEKLFF

V gene: TRBV18
clone size: once
D gene: TRBD2
J gene: TRBJ2-7
CDR3 DNA: TGTGCCAGCTCACCCCCGGGACTAGCGGGAAATCAGGCCTACGAGCAGTACTTC
CDR3 protein: CASSPPGLAGNQAYEQYF

V gene: TRBV7-2
clone size: -
D gene: -
J gene: TRBJ1-2
CDR3 DNA: TGTGCCAGCGGGGTCATCTATGGCTACACCTTC
CDR3 protein: CASGVIYGYTF

V gene: TRBV6-1
clone size: -
D gene: -
J gene: TRBJ2-7
CDR3 DNA: TGTGCCAGCAGTGATAGGGGAACAGGGACCTACGAGCAGTACTTC
CDR3 protein: CASSDRGTGTYEQYF

V gene: TRBV27
clone size: -
D gene: TRBD1
J gene: TRBJ1-2
CDR3 DNA: TGTGTCAGCAGTTTATCGCGGGACAGATTCGTAAGCTATGGCTACACCTTC
CDR3 protein: CVSSLSRDRFVSYGYTF

V gene: TRBV11-2
clone size: -
D gene: -
J gene: TRBJ2-3
CDR3 DNA: TGTGCCAGCAGCTTAGACGGATACACAGATACGCAGTATTTT
CDR3 protein: CASSLDGYTDTQYF

V gene: TRBV28
clone size: -
D gene: -
J gene: TRBJ1-1
CDR3 DNA: TGTGCCAGCCTACAGGGACACATGAACACTGAAGCTTTCTTT
CDR3 protein: CASLQGHMNTEAFF

V gene: TRBV6-5
clone size: -
D gene: -
J gene: TRBJ1-4
CDR3 DNA: TGTGCCAGCAGTGACTCCCCCTGGCGTTATGAAAAACTGTTTTTT
CDR3 protein: CASSDSPWRYEKLFF

V gene: TRBV7-9
clone size: few
D gene: TRBD1
J gene: TRBJ1-1
CDR3 DNA: TGTGCCAGCAGCTCCAACAGGGGGGCTGACACTGAAGCTTTCTTT
CDR3 protein: CASSSNRGADTEAFF

V gene: TRBV7-2
clone size: -
D gene: -
J gene: TRBJ1-1
CDR3 DNA: -
CDR3 protein: CASSLISFGQGATFF

V gene: TRBV5-4
clone size: few
D gene: TRBD1
J gene: TRBJ2-5
CDR3 DNA: TGTGCCAGCAGCCGTGACAGGGTTGAAGAGACCCAGTACTTC
CDR3 protein: CASSRDRVEETQYF

V gene: TRBV7-6
clone size: -
D gene: -
J gene: TRBJ2-1
CDR3 DNA: TGTGCCAGCACCGCCCGCTCCGGGGGCAATGAGCAGTTCTTC
CDR3 protein: CASTARSGGNEQFF

V gene: TRBV27
clone size: -
D gene: -
J gene: TRBJ2-5
CDR3 DNA: TGTGCCAGCAGTTTGGGGGGAGCCCCACAAGAGACCCAGTACTTC
CDR3 protein: CASSLGGAPQETQYF

V gene: TRBV30
clone size: -
D gene: TRBD1
J gene: TRBJ1-4
CDR3 DNA: TGTGCCTGGACTAAGACAGGGTCGGGGAATGAAAAACTGTTTTTT
CDR3 protein: CAWTKTGSGNEKLFF

V gene: TRBV6-5
clone size: -
D gene: TRBD1
J gene: TRBJ1-2
CDR3 DNA: TGTGCCAGCGGAAAAACAGGGGCGGGGGGCTACACCTTC
CDR3 protein: CASGKTGAGGYTF

V gene: TRBV19
clone size: -
D gene: -
J gene: TRBJ2-7
CDR3 DNA: TGTGCCAGTAGCCCCGGGACTGAAGCCTACGAGCAGTACTTC
CDR3 protein: CASSPGTEAYEQYF

V gene: TRBV6-1
clone size: -
D gene: -
J gene: TRBJ1-5
CDR3 DNA: TGTGCCAGCAGTGAGGAGGATCGGGGTCAGCCCCAGCATTTT
CDR3 protein: CASSEEDRGQPQHF

V gene: TRBV4-1
clone size: -
D gene: TRBD1
J gene: TRBJ2-3
CDR3 DNA: TGCGCCAGCAGCCAGACAGGGGCAGATACGCAGTATTTT
CDR3 protein: CASSQTGADTQYF

V gene: TRBV27
clone size: -
D gene: -
J gene: TRBJ2-7
CDR3 DNA: TGTGCCAGCAGTACCCCCCCCGGGATAAAGAACGAGCAGTACTTC
CDR3 protein: CASSTPPGIKNEQYF